This entry features one TCR beta chain sequence. What it binds is not known. A junction end diverges from the germline sequence, so it may reflect a read error. Researchers used two-round multiplex PCR to amplify TCR beta CDR3 starting from genomic DNA. First-round PCR used primers specific to each TRBV and TRBJ gene. TCRdb passed the multiplex PCR reads through MiXCR, listing each CDR3 protein once. The sample includes fewer than 35,000 distinct CDR3 sequences, 40% to 60% of them seen just once. The data stem from a study of prognosis after radiotherapy for stage I lung cancer. Study in general: Non-small cell lung cancer patients were all deemed medically inoperable. Patient ages ran from about 50 to 95, with a median of approximately 73 years, and the group had around 13 men and 6 women. Some 12 patients had adenocarcinoma tumors, while squamous cell carcinoma tumors were found in several.

General study findings and limits: Median unique TCR clones dropped from roughly 10,000 to 7,000 after stereotactic body radiation therapy.

Source: PBMCs, taken before or after stereotactic body radiation therapy (not recorded which). This receptor was taken from a donor of 50 years or more with non-small cell lung cancer.

CDR3 bases: TGTGCCATCAGCTCCCGTCCCCGGGGGTCCTACGATCAGTACTTC. Translation gives CAISSRPRGSYDQYF. The rearrangement joins TRBV28 to TRBJ2-7, with a tentative D call TRBD2 (6 bases). The CDR3 is made up of 15 amino acids. Per the germline V gene, CDR1 is MDHEN and CDR2 is SYDVKM. The full variable domain, with the rest looked up from reference TRBV28 and TRBJ2-7, is DVKVTQSSRYLVKRTGEKVFLECVQDMDHENMFWYRQDPGLGLRLIYFSYDVKMKEKGDIPEGYSVSREKKERFSLILESASTNQTSMYLCAISSRPRGSYDQYFGPGTRLTVT.